Detailed here is one T cell receptor (beta chain). These data belong to a study of monozygotic twins with inflammatory bowel disease. For each CDR3 protein, TCRdb gives one entry from its re-call of the 5' RACE reads, without DNA. The sample has a few hundred thousand distinct CDR3 sequences. Per the germline V gene, CDR1 is DFQATT and CDR2 is SNEGSKA (reference sequence). The CDR3 is 13 amino acids. The genes are TRBV20-1 and TRBJ1-1. Sequencing input: blood. The sequence came from a human donor with ulcerative colitis or Crohn's disease, or a healthy co-twin of an affected twin (not recorded which). The chain's CDR3 is CSARSLGNTEAFF.